One sample yielded the 9 T cell receptor beta chains listed below, sequenced in a study of blood T cell repertoires in COVID-19. This table comes from immunoSEQ multiplex PCR, and its TCRdb copy is limited to in-frame clones, with some not included. The sample holds 25,000 to 30,000 clones, 93% seen once. Sequences were obtained from peripheral blood. The receptors shown here come from a woman between 65 and 79 years old with COVID-19, enrolled during active disease.

The genes are TRBV19 and TRBJ1-5; D is unresolved. Trimming took 6 bases from V and 3 from J, leaving 12 bases between them. Germline V gives CDR1 LNHDA, CDR2 SQIVND (reference sequence). The CDR3 is made up of 14 amino acids. The CDR3 protein is CASRRVSINQPQHF. The CDR3 nucleotides read TGTGCCAGTAGGCGGGTTTCGATCAATCAGCCCCAGCATTTT.

The chain couples TRBV18 to TRBJ1-4; 7 nucleotides line up with TRBD1. The CDR3 contains 16 residues. Germline V lookup: CDR1 KGHSH, CDR2 LQKENI. Trimming took 6 bases from V and 10 from J; bases not matched to a gene: 17. The DNA for the CDR3 is TGTGCCAGCTCCCTCGCGGCTACAGGGGATGATGGAAAACTGTTTTTT. This translates into CASSLAATGDDGKLFF.

This chain uses TRBV24-1 with TRBJ2-2, with TRBD1 matching over 7 bases. The length of the CDR3 is 13 residues. V shed 7 bases and J 6 bases; nucleotides not matched to a gene: 4. The germline gives CDR1 KGHDR, CDR2 SFDVKD. CDR3 region: CATRNRGPGELFF. The CDR3 DNA is TGTGCCACCAGGAACAGGGGCCCCGGGGAGCTGTTTTTT.

This clone was seen just once. V is TRBV6-4 and J is TRBJ1-6, with 8 bases matching TRBD1. The CDR3 length is 15 residues. CDR1 MRHNA and CDR2 SNTAGT come from the germline V gene. V dropped 6 bases and J dropped 5; count of bases not matched to a gene: 6. This chain's CDR3 is CASRRTGTNNSPLHF. The DNA of the CDR3 is TGTGCCAGCAGGCGGACAGGGACGAATAATTCACCCCTCCACTTT.

V gene TRBV7-9 combines with J gene TRBJ1-2; no clear D gene. The CDR3 contains 15 residues. Between the trimmed V and J ends, which lost 0 bases and 6 bases, there was a span of 14 bases. Germline assignment: CDR1 SEHNR and CDR2 FQNEAQ (reference sequence). CDR3 amino acids: CASSLAFRGVNGYTF. The CDR3 DNA reads TGTGCCAGCAGCTTAGCATTCCGGGGTGTTAATGGCTACACCTTC.

The chain is built from TRBV19 and TRBJ2-3; maybe TRBD2 (5 bases). Trimming cost V 2 bases and J 0 bases, with 15 bases left between them. Germline V gene lookup returns CDR1 LNHDA and CDR2 SQIVND (reference sequence). The CDR3 is made up of 17 amino acids. CDR3 bases: TGTGCCAGTAGTATACCTCCGCTGGGAGCTAGCACAGATACGCAGTATTTT. Its translation: CASSIPPLGASTDTQYF.

The chain uses TRBV7-9 and TRBJ1-2; TRBD1 matches 9 bases. V gave up 3 bases and J gave up 4 bases; unmatched junction bases: 3. The CDR3 is made up of 14 amino acids. Germline assignment: CDR1 SEHNR and CDR2 FQNEAQ (reference sequence). The CDR3: CASSLGTGSYGYTF. As DNA, the CDR3 is TGTGCCAGCAGCTTGGGGACAGGGTCCTATGGCTACACCTTC.

This chain uses TRBV5-1 with TRBJ2-7; 8 bases are shared with TRBD2. Germline V CDR1 and CDR2: SGHRS, YFSETQ. The V segment lost 4 bases and the J segment 0 bases; nucleotides outside the gene matches: 9. The CDR3 totals 16 residues. The chain's CDR3 is CASSPMTSESSYEQYF. CDR3 nucleotide sequence: TGCGCCAGCAGCCCGATGACTAGCGAGAGCTCCTACGAGCAGTACTTC.

CDR3 DNA: TGTGCCTGGAGCCCGGGACTGGCAACTAACTATGGCTACACCTTC. Amino acids: CAWSPGLATNYGYTF. The rearrangement links TRBV30 to TRBJ1-2, with D maybe TRBD1 (5 bases). There are 15 residues in the CDR3. Trimming cost V 3 bases and J 0 bases, with 14 bases left between them. Germline V gene lookup returns CDR1 GTSNPN and CDR2 SVGIG (reference sequence).